Each of the 9 T cell receptor beta chains below was sequenced from the same sample in a study of blood T cells in healthy people across ages. The use of a sample-barcoded 5' primer and a J-beta primer mix characterized a second PCR of roughly 7 to 11 cycles. TCRdb re-analysed the 5' RACE reads in MiXCR, keeping a single row per CDR3 protein. The sample consists of hundreds of thousands of distinct CDR3 sequences, roughly 32% of them appearing once. The sample taken for sequencing was blood. The receptors shown here come from a woman older than 75 in good health.

Remarks on this clonotype: A much larger clone lies a single base off, so this may be a read error. The J gene is TRBJ1-6, the V gene TRBV6-1, with D tentatively TRBD1 (5 bases). This CDR3 comprises 16 residues. Germline lookup yields CDR1 MNHNS and CDR2 SASEGT. The chain's CDR3 is CASGESPGLGNSPLHF. In DNA, the CDR3 is TGTGCCAGCGGTGAATCTCCGGGGCTCGGTAATTCACCCCTCCACTTT.

This chain links TRBV20-1 with TRBJ1-5; D unclear. The CDR3 has 14 amino acids. Germline V gives CDR1 DFQATT, CDR2 SNEGSKA (reference sequence). Trimming took off 0 bases at V and 0 bases at J, with 6 bases between the two ends. CDR3 residues: CSARENLSNQPQHF. The CDR3, as DNA: TGCAGTGCTAGAGAAAATCTTAGCAATCAGCCCCAGCATTTT.

This clonotype was detected a few times. The chain links TRBV10-3 to TRBJ1-6; D gene uncertain. The CDR3 consists of 15 residues. Between the trimmed V and J ends, which lost 6 bases and 7 bases, there was a span of 16 bases. Germline V gene sequence: CDR1 ENHRY, CDR2 SYGVKD. The CDR3: CAISRAVESNSPLHF. CDR3 in DNA: TGTGCCATCAGCCGCGCCGTTGAGTCGAATTCACCCCTCCACTTT.

This clonotype was seen more than once but under ten times. The J gene is TRBJ1-1, the V gene TRBV5-6; tentatively, D is TRBD1 (5 bases). The CDR3 consists of 12 residues. The germline CDR1 and CDR2 sequences are SGHDT and YYEEEE. V shed 7 bases and J shed 4 bases, with 11 bases lying between them. Written as DNA, the CDR3 is TGTGCCAGCGGCAGGGTGGGCACTGAAGCTTTCTTT. Residues: CASGRVGTEAFF.

This clonotype was detected ten times or more. The rearrangement uses TRBV7-9 and TRBJ2-1, with D possibly matching TRBD1 (5 bases). Germline V gene sequence: CDR1 SEHNR, CDR2 FQNEAQ (reference sequence). Trimming removed 3 bases from V and 4 bases from J, with 7 bases in between. This CDR3 is 13 amino acids long. The CDR3 spells CASSLTEYNEQFF. CDR3 bases: TGTGCCAGCAGCTTGACAGAGTACAATGAGCAGTTCTTC.

The chain joins TRBV13 to TRBJ2-7; no clear D. Per the germline V gene, CDR1 is PRHDT and CDR2 is FYEKMQ (reference sequence). With 6 bases removed from V and 1 base from J, the gap between germline ends came to 13 bases. The CDR3 totals 14 residues. The CDR3 DNA is TGTGCCAGCAGTGGATCTTTTCAGTCCTACGAGCAGTACTTC. Protein: CASSGSFQSYEQYF. Full variable domain (missing parts from reference TRBV13 and TRBJ2-7): AAGVIQSPRHLIKEKRETATLKCYPIPRHDTVYWYQQGPGQDPQFLISFYEKMQSDKGSIPDRFSAQQFSDYHSELNMSSLELGDSALYFCASSGSFQSYEQYFGPGTRLTVT.

This clonotype was seen repeatedly, ten times or more. The V call is TRBV20-1, the J call TRBJ2-7; TRBD1 or TRBD2 may be the D gene (5 bases each). CDR1 DFQATT and CDR2 SNEGSKA come from the germline V gene (reference sequence). Trimming stripped 4 bases from V and 1 base from J, with 20 bases between. The CDR3 totals 16 residues. DNA of the CDR3: TGCAGTGCTAAGAAGGCCGGGACGGGAATATCCTACGAGCAGTACTTC. Amino acids: CSAKKAGTGISYEQYF.

The sample holds many counts of this clonotype. This chain links TRBV5-1 with TRBJ1-6; TRBD1 agrees at 7 bases. V lost 4 bases, J lost 4 bases, and 8 bases stayed unmatched. The CDR3 runs 16 residues. Germline V gives CDR1 SGHRS, CDR2 YFSETQ. In DNA form, the CDR3 reads TGCGCCAGCAGCCCGTCCGGGACAGCTTATAATTCACCCCTCCACTTT. Translating it yields CASSPSGTAYNSPLHF.

The sample holds many counts of this clonotype. This chain joins TRBV21-1 and TRBJ2-5; the table's D call, TRBD2, has no DNA check behind it. TRBV21-1 is classified as a pseudogene. The CDR3 length is 15 residues. CDR3 nucleotide sequence: TGTGCCAGCAGCAAAAAAGGCCTGCGGGGAGAGACCCAGTACTTC. It encodes CASSKKGLRGETQYF.